This T cell receptor (beta chain) was identified in a study of response to subunit inactivated influenza vaccine. General study results and limits: Only a handful of new T cells, the authors suggested, are recruited with each seasonal influenza vaccination.

This CDR3 has 15 amino acids. V shed 3 bases and J 1 base; nucleotides not matched to a gene: 3. CDR1 is SGDLS, CDR2 YYNGEE, per germline. TCRdb used MiXCR to reprocess the RT-PCR reads, holding one entry per CDR3 protein. Of 650,000 to 850,000 distinct CDR3 sequences in the sample, approximately 13% were seen once. In the case of this clonotype: The antigen is not known.

This sample comprised PBMCs from blood, obtained around two weeks before vaccination. This TCR derives from a man between 45 and 60 years old who received an inactivated influenza vaccine. The V gene is TRBV9, the J gene TRBJ2-2; TRBD1 agrees at 7 bases. CDR3 amino acids: CASSGRDRNTGELFF. CDR3 bases: TGTGCCAGCAGCGGCCGGGACAGGAACACCGGGGAGCTGTTTTTT.